The 13 T cell receptor beta chains presented below share a single source sample, sequenced in a study of T cell responses to AZD1222 COVID-19 vaccine (dated by TCRdb to about 2021). The sample's time point label, decoded: baseline before first vaccination. Libraries came from the immunoSEQ multiplex PCR assay. TCRdb took this table from immuneACCESS and kept in-frame rearrangements with V and J called. Such tables lack part of the clones; where checked against another copy, unresolved V genes explain under half of the gap, and the rest is unexplained. A total of approximately 170,000 clones appear in this sample, over 90% of them only once. Of the sample, approximately 4% is held by the ten largest clones. The sample in question was peripheral blood, obtained on day 0 of AZD1222 vaccination. These receptors were obtained from an adult in good health.

The genes are TRBV6-5 and TRBJ1-2; no clear D gene. This CDR3 has 14 amino acids. Germline CDR1 is MNHEY and CDR2 is SVGAGI. The V gene lost 7 bases and the J gene lost 5 bases, with 17 bases spanning the gap. CDR3 sequence reads: CASIPQSSSYGYTF. DNA for the CDR3: TGTGCCAGCATCCCCCAAAGCTCCAGTTATGGCTACACCTTC.

The CDR3 spells CASINSGSSYNEQFF. The CDR3 region has the DNA TGTGCCAGTATCAATAGCGGAAGCTCCTACAATGAGCAGTTCTTC. The chain combines TRBV6-5 with TRBJ2-1, with a weak D call TRBD2 (6 bases). Trimming cost V 9 bases and J 0 bases, with 15 bases left between them. Germline assignment: CDR1 MNHEY and CDR2 SVGAGI. CDR3 length: 15 residues.

V and J are TRBV7-9 and TRBJ1-4; 8 bases line up with TRBD1. With V trimmed by 6 bases and J by 8 bases, 8 bases remained unmatched. Germline CDR1 reads SEHNR; CDR2 reads FQNEAQ (reference sequence). There are 14 residues in the CDR3. The CDR3 DNA sequence: TGTGCCAGCAGTCGGGACAGGATGGAGGAAAAACTGTTTTTT. Translated: CASSRDRMEEKLFF.

The rearrangement joins TRBV18 to TRBJ2-1; possible D gene TRBD1, 6 bases. Germline CDR1 is KGHSH and CDR2 is LQKENI. The CDR3 spans 19 residues. Trimming removed 6 bases at V and 0 bases at J, with 24 bases between. The CDR3 protein is CASSPRPGVLSRSYNEQFF. The CDR3 nucleotides are TGTGCCAGCTCTCCTAGACCAGGGGTGTTATCGCGCTCCTACAATGAGCAGTTCTTC.

This rearrangement joins TRBV5-8 to TRBJ1-4; D unclear. Germline loops: CDR1 SGHTS, CDR2 YDEGEE. V gave up 1 base and J gave up 4 bases, with 20 bases separating them. The CDR3 loop spans 18 amino acids. The CDR3 bases are TGTGCCAGCAGCTTGTTTTCGCAGCGTCAGGTGGGTAATGAAAAACTGTTTTTT. Amino acids: CASSLFSQRQVGNEKLFF.

The V and J genes are TRBV11-2 and TRBJ1-6; 7 bases line up with TRBD1. Per germline, CDR1 SGHAT and CDR2 FQNNGV. This CDR3 is 14 amino acids long. Losses at the gene ends were 5 bases for V and 10 bases for J; bases not matched to a gene: 8. The CDR3 region is CASSRADRASPLHF. CDR3 coding DNA: TGTGCCAGCAGCCGCGCCGACAGGGCGTCACCCCTCCACTTT.

The rearrangement joins TRBV30 to TRBJ1-3; the D is unclear. The CDR3 runs 13 residues. CDR1 is GTSNPN and CDR2 is SVGIG in the germline V gene (reference sequence). Between the trimmed V and J ends, which lost 5 bases and 4 bases, there was a span of 12 bases. CDR3 protein: CAWAALGGNTIYF. CDR3 DNA sequence: TGTGCCTGGGCGGCCTTAGGGGGAAACACCATATATTTT.

The chain couples TRBV6-2 or TRBV6-3 to TRBJ2-7; D is unclear. V was trimmed by 2 bases and J by 2 bases, leaving 10 bases between them. The CDR3 is made up of 14 amino acids. In germline, CDR1 is MNHEY, CDR2 SVGEGT. The chain's CDR3 is CASSYGPGPYEQYF. In DNA, the CDR3 is TGTGCCAGCAGTTACGGACCGGGCCCCTACGAGCAGTACTTC.

The chain uses TRBV29-1 and TRBJ1-6; a possible D gene is TRBD1 (5 bases). V was trimmed by 2 bases and J by 9 bases, leaving 14 bases between them. Germline V gene sequence: CDR1 SQVTM, CDR2 ANQGSEA. The CDR3 is 14 residues long. CDR3 sequence: CSVESRERSSPLHF. For the CDR3, the DNA is TGCAGCGTTGAATCCAGGGAGCGGAGTTCACCCCTCCACTTT.

The V and J genes are TRBV4-1 and TRBJ1-1; tentatively, D is TRBD1 (5 bases). The germline V gene encodes CDR1 MGHRA and CDR2 YSYEKL. The CDR3 contains 14 residues. V was cut by 0 bases and J by 10 bases, with 15 bases left in between. The CDR3 nucleotides read TGCGCCAGCAGCCAAGATCGGACACAGGCTAGAGCTTTCTTT. Translating it yields CASSQDRTQARAFF.

This clone was counted a single time. The rearrangement uses TRBV19 and TRBJ2-2, with D uncertain. The V gene lost 1 base and the J gene lost 8 bases, with 8 bases spanning the gap. CDR1 is LNHDA and CDR2 is SQIVND in the germline V gene (reference sequence). CDR3 size: 13 residues. The DNA of the CDR3 is TGTGCCAGTAGTATAGGTCCGATGGGGGAGCTGTTTTTT. Its protein product is CASSIGPMGELFF.

The chain couples TRBV5-1 to TRBJ2-7, with D perhaps matching TRBD2 (5 bases). Germline-derived CDR1 and CDR2 are SGHRS and YFSETQ. The V end lost 4 bases, the J end lost 3 bases, and 8 bases lay between the germline ends. The CDR3 is 12 residues long. The DNA for the CDR3 is TGCGCCAGCAGCCTCCGGGACTACGAGCAGTACTTC. The encoded protein is CASSLRDYEQYF.

The CDR3 spells CASSPLAGSNYGYTF. CDR3 DNA: TGTGCCAGCAGCCCCCTGGCAGGGTCTAACTATGGCTACACCTTC. This sequence joins TRBV14 and TRBJ1-2, with D tentatively TRBD1 (5 bases). The CDR3 contains 15 residues. Deletions cut 4 bases from V and 0 bases from J, with 12 bases between. Per germline, CDR1 SGHDN and CDR2 FVKESK.